One T cell receptor (beta chain) is described in this entry. The target antigen is unknown. Several immunoSEQ plates held equal portions of the genomic DNA taken from each subset. Sorted-subset replicate PCR reactions contained roughly 200 ng DNA, corresponding to approximately 30,000 T cell genomes. Assay: immunoSEQ multiplex PCR; the TCRdb copy retains only in-frame clones and omits some. The sample shows a few million clones, just over 90% of them seen only once. The source of the sample is a study of shared clonotypes between healthy human individuals. CDR3 length: 15 residues. Germline V CDR1 and CDR2: LGHNA, YNFKEQ. Trimming removed 0 bases at V and 4 bases at J, with 12 bases between. Whole-study results and caveats: Sharing across four donors was highest in naive CD4 (about 5%) and lowest in memory CD8 (0.4%).

V and J are TRBV4-2 and TRBJ1-1; D is perhaps TRBD1 (5 bases). What was sequenced was naive CD4+ T cells sorted from blood. Regarding subset: CD45RA+ positively selected. The clonotype was recovered from a man aged 18 to 30 in good health. The chain's CDR3 is CASSQDVGTGTEAFF. DNA for the CDR3: TGTGCCAGCAGCCAAGACGTCGGGACCGGCACTGAAGCTTTCTTT.